This TCR beta chain was documented in a study of T cells in narcolepsy. This clone was observed a single time. Profiling relied on immunoSEQ multiplex PCR, and the TCRdb table lists in-frame clones only, not all of them. This table has 25,000 to 35,000 clones, around 83% appearing once. This clonotype was obtained from a human donor in good health. The specimen was memory (CD45RA-) CD4+ T cells from blood.

CDR3 region: CASSLVQGSRYEQYF. The CDR3 region has the DNA TGTGCCAGCAGCTTGGTCCAGGGTAGTAGGTACGAGCAGTACTTC. This rearrangement joins TRBV5-6 to TRBJ2-7, with D possibly being TRBD1 (5 bases). The ends were cut back, 0 bases at V and 4 bases at J, with 14 bases in the middle. The germline gives CDR1 SGHDT, CDR2 YYEEEE. The CDR3 totals 15 residues.